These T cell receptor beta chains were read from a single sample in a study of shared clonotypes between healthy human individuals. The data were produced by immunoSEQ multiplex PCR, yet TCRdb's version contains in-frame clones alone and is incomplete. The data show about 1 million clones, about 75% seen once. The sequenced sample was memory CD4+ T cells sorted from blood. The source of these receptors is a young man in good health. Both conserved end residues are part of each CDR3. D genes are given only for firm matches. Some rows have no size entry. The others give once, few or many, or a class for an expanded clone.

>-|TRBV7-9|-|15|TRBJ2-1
CASSSPPTSYNEQFF
TGTGCCAGCAGCTCCCCCCCCACATCCTACAATGAGCAGTTCTTC
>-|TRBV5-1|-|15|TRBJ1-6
CASSLESGGNSPLHF
TGCGCCAGCAGCTTGGAGAGTGGTGGTAATTCACCCCTCCACTTT
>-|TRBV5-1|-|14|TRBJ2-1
CASSSSRAYNEQFF
TGCGCCAGCAGCTCTTCCAGGGCCTACAATGAGCAGTTCTTC
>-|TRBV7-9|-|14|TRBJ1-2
CASGKILANYGYTF
TGTGCCAGCGGCAAGATTTTGGCAAACTATGGCTACACCTTC
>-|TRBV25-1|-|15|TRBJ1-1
CASSDQGVGLSEAFF
TGTGCCAGCAGCGACCAAGGGGTCGGTCTTAGTGAAGCTTTCTTT
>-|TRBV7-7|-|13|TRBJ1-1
CASSFSRDTEAFF
TGTGCTAGCAGCTTCTCGCGGGACACTGAAGCTTTCTTT
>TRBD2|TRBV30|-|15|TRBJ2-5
CAWSVLSGVRETQYF
TGTGCCTGGAGTGTATTAAGCGGGGTACGGGAGACCCAGTACTTC
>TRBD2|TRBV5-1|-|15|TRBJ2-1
CASSPTSGSYNEQFF
TGCGCCAGCAGCCCGACTAGCGGGAGTTACAATGAGCAGTTCTTC
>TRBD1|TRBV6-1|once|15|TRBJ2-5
CASSAPDRRQETQYF
TGTGCCAGCAGTGCGCCGGACAGGCGACAAGAGACCCAGTACTTC
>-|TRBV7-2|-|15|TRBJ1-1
CASSLEGGLNTEAFF
TGTGCCAGCAGCTTAGAGGGGGGACTGAACACTGAAGCTTTCTTT
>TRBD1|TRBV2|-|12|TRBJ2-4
CASRGQVIIQYF
TGTGCCAGCAGGGGACAGGTTATCATTCAGTACTTC
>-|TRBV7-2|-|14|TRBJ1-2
CASSLGLGSYGYTF
TGTGCCAGCAGCTTAGGATTGGGCAGCTATGGCTACACCTTC
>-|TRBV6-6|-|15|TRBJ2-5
CASSYSRGGQETQYF
TGTGCCAGCAGTTACTCCCGGGGTGGGCAAGAGACCCAGTACTTC
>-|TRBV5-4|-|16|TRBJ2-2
CASSSFGGPKAGELFF
TGTGCCAGCAGCTCCTTTGGAGGGCCCAAAGCCGGGGAGCTGTTTTTT
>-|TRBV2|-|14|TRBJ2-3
CASSGGYSGDTQYF
TGTGCCAGCAGTGGAGGCTATAGCGGAGATACGCAGTATTTT
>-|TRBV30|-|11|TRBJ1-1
CAWSASKIGFF
TGTGCCTGGAGTGCTTCGAAGATTGGTTTCTTT
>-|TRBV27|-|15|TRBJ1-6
CASSLAGDINSPLHF
TGTGCCAGCAGTTTAGCGGGAGATATTAATTCACCCCTCCACTTT
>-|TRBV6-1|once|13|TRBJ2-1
CASDSWTFGEQFF
TGTGCCAGCGACTCCTGGACATTTGGTGAGCAGTTCTTC
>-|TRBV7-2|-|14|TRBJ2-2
CASSLMLNTGELFF
TGTGCCAGCAGCTTAATGTTGAACACCGGGGAGCTGTTTTTT
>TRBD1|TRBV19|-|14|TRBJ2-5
CASSLTGARETQYF
TGTGCCAGTAGTCTGACAGGGGCCAGGGAGACCCAGTACTTC
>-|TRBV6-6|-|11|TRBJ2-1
CASSKQNEQFF
TGTGCCAGCAGTAAGCAGAATGAGCAGTTCTTC
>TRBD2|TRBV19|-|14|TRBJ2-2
CASSSSGSTGELFF
TGTGCCAGTAGTTCAAGCGGGAGCACCGGGGAGCTGTTTTTT
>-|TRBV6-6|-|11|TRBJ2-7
CASSSSLEQYF
TGTGCCAGCAGTTCCTCTTTGGAGCAGTACTTC
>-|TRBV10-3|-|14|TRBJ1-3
CAISVDRTGNTIYF
TGTGCCATCAGTGTTGACAGAACTGGAAACACCATATATTTT
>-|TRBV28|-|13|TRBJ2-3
CASSQGVTDTQYF
TGTGCCAGCAGTCAGGGAGTAACAGATACGCAGTATTTT
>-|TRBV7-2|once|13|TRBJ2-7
CASSPPISYEQYF
TGTGCCAGCAGCCCCCCTATATCCTACGAGCAGTACTTC
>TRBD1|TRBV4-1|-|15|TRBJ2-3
CASSQLVTGGDTQYF
TGCGCCAGTAGCCAGCTTGTCACAGGGGGAGATACGCAGTATTTT
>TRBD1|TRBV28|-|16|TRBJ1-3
CASSEGQVLSGNTIYF
TGTGCCAGCAGCGAGGGACAGGTGCTCTCTGGAAACACCATATATTTT
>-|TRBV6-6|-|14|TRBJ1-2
CASNTGNDIVSYTF
TGTGCCAGCAACACGGGGAACGATATAGTGAGCTACACCTTC
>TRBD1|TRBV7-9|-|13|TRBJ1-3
CASSGQGGNTIYF
TGTGCCAGCAGCGGACAGGGAGGAAACACCATATATTTT
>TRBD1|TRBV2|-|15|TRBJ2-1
CASRGTGKKGNEQFF
TGTGCCAGCAGAGGGACAGGGAAAAAGGGCAATGAGCAGTTCTTC
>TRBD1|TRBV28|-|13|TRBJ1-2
CASSPGQETGYTF
TGTGCCAGCAGCCCTGGACAGGAGACGGGCTACACCTTC
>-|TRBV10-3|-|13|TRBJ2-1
CAIRTMLKNEQFF
TGTGCCATCAGGACTATGCTTAAGAATGAGCAGTTCTTC
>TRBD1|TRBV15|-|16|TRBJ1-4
CATSSLNRGSNEKLFF
TGTGCCACCAGCAGCTTGAACAGGGGGTCTAATGAAAAACTGTTTTTT
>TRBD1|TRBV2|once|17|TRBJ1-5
CASTEAGGQGQNQPQHF
TGTGCCAGCACGGAGGCAGGGGGACAGGGTCAAAATCAGCCCCAGCATTTT
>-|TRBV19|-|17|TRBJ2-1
CASSSSVFGRSYNEQFF
TGTGCCAGTAGTAGTAGCGTCTTCGGGAGATCCTACAATGAGCAGTTCTTC
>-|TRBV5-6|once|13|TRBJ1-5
CASSFGDNQPQHF
TGTGCCAGCAGCTTCGGAGATAATCAGCCCCAGCATTTT
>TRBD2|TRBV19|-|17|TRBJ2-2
CASSITSSGLITGELFF
TGTGCCAGTAGTATTACCTCTAGCGGGCTCATCACCGGGGAGCTGTTTTTT
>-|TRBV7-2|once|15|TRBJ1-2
CASSLDGIGGVGYTF
TGTGCCAGCAGCTTAGACGGAATAGGAGGGGTCGGCTACACCTTC
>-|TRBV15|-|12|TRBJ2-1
CATSPPRGEQFF
TGTGCCACCAGCCCCCCGCGTGGGGAGCAGTTCTTC
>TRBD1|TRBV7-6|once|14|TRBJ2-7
CASSLRDRVGEQYF
TGTGCCAGCAGCTTACGTGACAGGGTCGGCGAGCAGTACTTC
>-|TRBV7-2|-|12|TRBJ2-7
CASSSSWAEQYF
TGTGCCAGCAGCTCGAGTTGGGCCGAGCAGTACTTC
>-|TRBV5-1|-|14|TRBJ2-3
CASSVGPSPDTQYF
TGCGCCAGCAGCGTGGGGCCTTCACCAGATACGCAGTATTTT
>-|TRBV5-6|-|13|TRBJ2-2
CASSLLDVGELFF
TGTGCCAGCAGCTTACTAGACGTCGGGGAGCTGTTTTTT
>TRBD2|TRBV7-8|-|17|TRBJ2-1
CASSPYSTSGSYNEQFF
TGTGCCAGCAGCCCATACAGCACTAGCGGGAGTTACAATGAGCAGTTCTTC
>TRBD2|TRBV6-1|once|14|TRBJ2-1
CASWEGLSYNEQFF
TGTGCCAGTTGGGAGGGCCTCTCCTACAATGAGCAGTTCTTC
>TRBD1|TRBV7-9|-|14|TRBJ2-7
CASSSRTGGDEQYF
TGTGCCAGCAGCTCCCGGACAGGGGGGGACGAGCAGTACTTC
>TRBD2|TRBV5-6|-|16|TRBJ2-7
CASSPTDGRAFYEQYF
TGTGCCAGCAGCCCAACTGACGGGAGGGCCTTTTACGAGCAGTACTTC